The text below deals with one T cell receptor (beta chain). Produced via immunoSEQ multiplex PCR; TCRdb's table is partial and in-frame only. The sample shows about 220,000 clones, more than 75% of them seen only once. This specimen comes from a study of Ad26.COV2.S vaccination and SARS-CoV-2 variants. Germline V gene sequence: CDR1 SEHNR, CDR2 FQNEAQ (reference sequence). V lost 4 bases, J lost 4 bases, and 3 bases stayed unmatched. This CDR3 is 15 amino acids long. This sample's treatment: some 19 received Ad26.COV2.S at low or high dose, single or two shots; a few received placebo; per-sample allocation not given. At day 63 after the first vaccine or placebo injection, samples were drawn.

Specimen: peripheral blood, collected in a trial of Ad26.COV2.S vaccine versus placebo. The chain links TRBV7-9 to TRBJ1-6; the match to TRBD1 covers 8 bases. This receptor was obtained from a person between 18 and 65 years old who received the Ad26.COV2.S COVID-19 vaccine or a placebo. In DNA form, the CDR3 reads TGTGCCAGCAGCTACGGGACAGGTTATAATTCACCCCTCCACTTT. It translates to CASSYGTGYNSPLHF. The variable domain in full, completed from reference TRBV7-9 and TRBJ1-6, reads DTGVSQNPRHKITKRGQNVTFRCDPISEHNRLYWYRQTLGQGPEFLTYFQNEAQLEKSRLLSDRFSAERPKGSFSTLEIQRTEQGDSAMYLCASSYGTGYNSPLHFGNGTRLTVT.